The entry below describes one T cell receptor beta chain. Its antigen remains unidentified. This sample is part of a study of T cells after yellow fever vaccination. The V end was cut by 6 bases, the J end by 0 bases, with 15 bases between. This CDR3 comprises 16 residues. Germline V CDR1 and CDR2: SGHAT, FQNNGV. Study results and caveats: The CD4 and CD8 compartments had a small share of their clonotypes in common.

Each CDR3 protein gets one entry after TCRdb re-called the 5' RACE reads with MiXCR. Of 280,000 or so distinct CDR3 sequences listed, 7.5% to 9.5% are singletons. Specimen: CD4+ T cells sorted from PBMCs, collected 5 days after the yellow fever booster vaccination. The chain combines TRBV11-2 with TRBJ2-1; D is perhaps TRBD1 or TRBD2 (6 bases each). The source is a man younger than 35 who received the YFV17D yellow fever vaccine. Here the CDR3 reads CASSTHGGLSYNEQFF. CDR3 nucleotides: TGTGCCAGCAGTACCCACGGGGGCCTCTCCTACAATGAGCAGTTCTTC. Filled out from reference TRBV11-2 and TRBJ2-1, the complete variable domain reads EAGVAQSPRYKIIEKRQSVAFWCNPISGHATLYWYQQILGQGPKLLIQFQNNGVVDDSQLPKDRFSAERLKGVDSTLKIQPAKLEDSAVYLCASSTHGGLSYNEQFFGPGTRLTVL.